The next 17 T cell receptor beta chains were all read from a single sample in a study of regulatory T cells in long-lasting Graves disease. CDR3 regions were amplified by Arm-PCR using iRepertoire HTBI primers to build TCR beta libraries. TCRdb reanalysed the multiplex PCR reads using MiXCR and keeps one entry per CDR3 protein. The table records 620,000 or so distinct CDR3 sequences, approximately 15% of them present only once. Sample time point: newly diagnosed GD, antithyroid drugs for less than 3 months. Scientists built the TCR library using RNA that was extracted from PBMCs. These sequences were also reported in another study, on T cells in Graves' hyperthyroidism and ophthalmopathy.

Sequenced here: peripheral blood mononuclear cells (PBMCs), sampled at new diagnosis, from a patient treated with antithyroid drugs. These receptors came from a woman in her 30s with Graves disease.

On this clonotype itself: Its ends do not fully match the called genes, so a read error is possible. The V call is TRBV7-8, the J call TRBJ2-1; 12 bases are a match to TRBD2. This CDR3 contains 16 residues. Germline CDR1 and CDR2: SGHVS and FQNEAQ. This chain's CDR3 is CASSLVEGTGLAGSPF. In nucleotides, the CDR3 is TGTGCCAGCAGCTTAGTAGAGGGGACCGGACTAGCGGGGAGTCCGTTC.

The chain combines TRBV28 with TRBJ2-7; D is uncertain. The CDR3 loop spans 13 amino acids. Germline V gene data show CDR1 as MDHEN and CDR2 as SYDVKM. Trimming took off 7 bases at V and 3 bases at J, with 13 bases between the two ends. CDR3 amino acids: CASTPMRYYEQYF. The DNA of the CDR3 is TGTGCCAGCACCCCAATGCGGTACTACGAGCAGTACTTC.

This clonotype was detected only a few times. This rearrangement joins TRBV28 to TRBJ1-4, with D maybe TRBD1 (5 bases). V was clipped by 3 bases and J by 0 bases, with 14 bases between them. CDR1 MDHEN and CDR2 SYDVKM come from the germline V gene. The CDR3 loop spans 17 amino acids. CDR3 region: CASSLGGRGATNEKLFF. The CDR3 DNA is TGTGCCAGCAGTTTGGGGGGGAGGGGCGCAACTAATGAAAAACTGTTTTTT.

The chain has TRBV7-9 and TRBJ1-1; 8 positions agree with TRBD1. CDR1 is SEHNR, CDR2 FQNEAQ, per germline (reference sequence). V gave up 1 base and J gave up 1 base; unmatched junction bases: 11. The CDR3 runs to 18 residues. This CDR3 reads CASSLVISAGGTNTEAFF. CDR3 DNA sequence: TGTGCCAGCAGCTTAGTTATCTCGGCAGGGGGCACGAACACTGAAGCTTTCTTT.

J is TRBJ2-2 and V is TRBV24-1, with 7 bases fitting TRBD1. The CDR3 is 17 amino acids. The V gene's germline CDR1 is KGHDR and CDR2 SFDVKD. V lost 3 bases and J lost 0; bases outside the gene matches: 6. The CDR3 DNA sequence: TGTGCCACCAGTGATCTGACAGGGTCAGCGAACACCGGGGAGCTGTTTTTT. Its protein product is CATSDLTGSANTGELFF.

In regard to this clonotype: This may be a read error, as it is one base from a much larger clone. The chain links TRBV6-1 to TRBJ1-5; TRBD1 matches at 7 bases. The CDR3 totals 15 residues. From germline, CDR1 is MNHNS and CDR2 SASEGT. CDR3 sequence (DNA): TGTGCCAGCAGTGAATACAGGGGAGGAGGTCAGCACCAGCATTTT. It is translated as CASSEYRGGGQHQHF.

This clonotype was recorded a few times. The V call is TRBV18, the J call TRBJ2-7, with TRBD2 as a possible D gene (5 bases). Germline assignment: CDR1 KGHSH and CDR2 LQKENI. The CDR3 has 13 residues. V was pared by 4 bases and J by 6 bases, with 13 bases between. The CDR3 region is CASSQNIEGEQYF. The DNA of the CDR3 is TGTGCCAGCTCACAGAACATAGAGGGCGAGCAGTACTTC.

The sample holds a few counts of this clonotype. The chain carries TRBV9 and TRBJ2-1, with 7 bases lining up with TRBD2. The CDR3 loop spans 18 amino acids. Per the germline V gene, CDR1 is SGDLS and CDR2 is YYNGEE. The V gene end was trimmed by 0 bases and the J gene end by 8 bases; junction bases not matched to a gene: 17. The CDR3 is CASSVESIVAGVFDEQFF. DNA of the CDR3: TGTGCCAGCAGCGTAGAATCAATAGTGGCGGGAGTGTTTGATGAGCAGTTCTTC.

With regard to this clonotype: A read error may be the cause here, since a much bigger clone is one base away. J is TRBJ1-1 and V is TRBV20-1, with unresolved D. CDR3 size: 13 residues. Germline assignment: CDR1 DFQATT and CDR2 SNEGSKA (reference sequence). With 6 bases removed from V and 4 bases from J, the gap between germline ends came to 15 bases. The CDR3 here is CSARGLGGTEAFF. In DNA form, the CDR3 reads TGCAGTGCGCGAGGGCTGGGTGGCACTGAAGCTTTCTTT.

This clonotype was seen more than once but under ten times. The gene calls are TRBV5-6 and TRBJ1-5; D not certain. The CDR3 extends over 15 amino acids. Per germline, CDR1 SGHDT and CDR2 YYEEEE. Trimming removed 2 bases from V and 7 bases from J, with 16 bases in between. The CDR3 DNA sequence: TGTGCCAGCAGCTTAGGCCCTTTGAGTAAGCAGCCCCAGCATTTT. This encodes CASSLGPLSKQPQHF.

This clonotype was counted ten times or more. This chain uses TRBV30 with TRBJ1-5, with TRBD1 as a possible D gene (5 bases). Germline CDR1 reads GTSNPN; CDR2 reads SVGIG (reference sequence). V gave up 0 bases and J gave up 6 bases, with 9 bases separating them. The CDR3 is made up of 13 amino acids. The CDR3 region is CAWSVQGVQPQHF. CDR3 in DNA: TGTGCCTGGAGTGTCCAGGGAGTTCAGCCCCAGCATTTT.

Remarks on this clonotype: A much larger clone lies a single base off, so this may be a read error. The chain combines TRBV30 with TRBJ1-2; possible D gene TRBD1, 6 bases. The CDR3 is 16 residues long. Germline CDR1 is GTSNPN and CDR2 is SVGIG (reference sequence). V shed 2 bases and J shed 6 bases, with 22 bases lying between them. CDR3 residues: CAWSSLLGQSVDGYTF. CDR3 sequence (DNA): TGTGCCTGGAGTTCCCTACTGGGACAATCCGTCGATGGCTACACCTTC.

The chain is built from TRBV20-1 and TRBJ2-5; 11 nucleotides agree with TRBD2. The germline gives CDR1 DFQATT, CDR2 SNEGSKA (reference sequence). The CDR3 spans 15 residues. V dropped 6 bases and J dropped 5; count of bases not matched to a gene: 11. The CDR3: CSARALAGGLETQYF. CDR3 DNA: TGCAGTGCCAGGGCCCTAGCGGGAGGCCTCGAGACCCAGTACTTC.

The sample holds many counts of this clonotype. The chain is built from TRBV30 and TRBJ1-4; D is ambiguous. In germline, CDR1 is GTSNPN, CDR2 SVGIG (reference sequence). V lost 3 bases to trimming and J lost 8 bases, with 7 bases between them. The CDR3 is 11 amino acids. CDR3 coding DNA: TGTGCCTGGAGCTTCGAGGAAAAACTGTTTTTT. This gives the protein CAWSFEEKLFF.

This clonotype has a handful of counts. CDR3 sequence: CASSQGWREFSYEQYF. The DNA for the CDR3 is TGCGCCAGCAGCCAAGGGTGGAGGGAGTTCTCCTACGAGCAGTACTTC. The chain uses TRBV4-1 and TRBJ2-7, with a possible D match to TRBD2 (6 bases). The V gene's germline CDR1 is MGHRA and CDR2 YSYEKL. This CDR3 is built from 16 residues. V gave up 1 base and J gave up 0 bases, with 13 bases separating them.

The chain combines TRBV18 with TRBJ1-2; possible D gene TRBD1, 5 bases. Trimming left V 3 bases short and J 4 bases short, with 12 bases between. Germline values: CDR1 KGHSH, CDR2 LQKENI. The CDR3 loop spans 14 amino acids. CDR3 nucleotides: TGTGCCAGCTCACCGGCGACAGAAGGCTATGGCTACACCTTC. It codes for CASSPATEGYGYTF.

A word on this clonotype: A much larger clone lies one base from this, so it may be a read error. This chain connects TRBV15 to TRBJ1-1; no reliable D call. The V gene's germline CDR1 is LNHNV and CDR2 YYDKDF (reference sequence). V was shortened by 2 bases and J by 4 bases, with 11 bases between the two germline ends. CDR3 size: 14 residues. CDR3 nucleotide sequence: TGTGCCACCAGCAGAAGGGCGCAGACCACTGAAGCTTTCTTT. It is translated as CATSRRAQTTEAFF.